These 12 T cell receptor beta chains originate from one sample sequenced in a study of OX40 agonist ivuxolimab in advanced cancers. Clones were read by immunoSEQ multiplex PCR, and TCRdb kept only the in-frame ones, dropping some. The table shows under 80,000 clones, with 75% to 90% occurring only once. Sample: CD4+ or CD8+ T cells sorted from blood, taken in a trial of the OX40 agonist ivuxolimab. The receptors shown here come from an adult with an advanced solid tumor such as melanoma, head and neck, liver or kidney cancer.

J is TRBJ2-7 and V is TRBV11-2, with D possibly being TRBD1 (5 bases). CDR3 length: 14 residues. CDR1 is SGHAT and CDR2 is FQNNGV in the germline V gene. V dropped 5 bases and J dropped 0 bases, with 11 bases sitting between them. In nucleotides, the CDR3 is TGTGCCAGCAGCCGACAGAGCAGCTCCTACGAGCAGTACTTC. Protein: CASSRQSSSYEQYF.

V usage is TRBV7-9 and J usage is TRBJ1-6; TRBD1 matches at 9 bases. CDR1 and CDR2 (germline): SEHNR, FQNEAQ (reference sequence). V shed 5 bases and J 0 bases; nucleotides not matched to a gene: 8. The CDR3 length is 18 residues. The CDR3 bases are TGTGCCAGCAGCACGGGACAGGGAAGTAACTCCTATAATTCACCCCTCCACTTT. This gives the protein CASSTGQGSNSYNSPLHF.

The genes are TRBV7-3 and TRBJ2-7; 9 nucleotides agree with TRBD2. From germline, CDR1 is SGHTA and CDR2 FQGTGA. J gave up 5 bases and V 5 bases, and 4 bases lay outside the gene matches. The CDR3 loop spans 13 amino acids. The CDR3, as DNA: TGTGCCAGCAGCCTAGGACTAGCGAACGAGCAGTACTTC. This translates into CASSLGLANEQYF.

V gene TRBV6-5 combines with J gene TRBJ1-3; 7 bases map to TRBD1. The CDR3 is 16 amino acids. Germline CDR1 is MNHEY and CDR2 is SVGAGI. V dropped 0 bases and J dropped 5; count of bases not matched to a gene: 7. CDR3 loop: CASSYSPTGIRNTIYF. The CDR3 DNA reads TGTGCCAGCAGTTACTCGCCGACAGGGATTAGAAACACCATATATTTT.

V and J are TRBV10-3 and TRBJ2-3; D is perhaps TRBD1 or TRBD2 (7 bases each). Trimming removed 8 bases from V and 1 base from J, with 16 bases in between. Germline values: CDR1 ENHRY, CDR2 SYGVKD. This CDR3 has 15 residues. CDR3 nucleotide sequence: TGTGCCATCGGGAGGGGGCAGGGGCGCACAGATACGCAGTATTTT. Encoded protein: CAIGRGQGRTDTQYF.

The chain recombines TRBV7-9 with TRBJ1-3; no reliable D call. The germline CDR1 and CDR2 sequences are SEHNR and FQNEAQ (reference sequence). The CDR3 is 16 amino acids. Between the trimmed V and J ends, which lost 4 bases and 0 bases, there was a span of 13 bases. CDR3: CASSSLSPRSGNTIYF. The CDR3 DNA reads TGTGCCAGCAGCTCCCTCTCTCCCCGCTCTGGAAACACCATATATTTT. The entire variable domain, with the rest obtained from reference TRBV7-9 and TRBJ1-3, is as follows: DTGVSQNPRHKITKRGQNVTFRCDPISEHNRLYWYRQTLGQGPEFLTYFQNEAQLEKSRLLSDRFSAERPKGSFSTLEIQRTEQGDSAMYLCASSSLSPRSGNTIYFGEGSWLTVV.

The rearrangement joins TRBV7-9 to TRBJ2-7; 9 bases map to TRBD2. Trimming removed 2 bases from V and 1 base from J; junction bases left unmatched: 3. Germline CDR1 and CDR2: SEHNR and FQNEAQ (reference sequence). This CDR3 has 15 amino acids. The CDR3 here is CASSLLAGASYEQYF. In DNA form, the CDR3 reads TGTGCCAGCAGCTTATTAGCGGGAGCGTCCTACGAGCAGTACTTC. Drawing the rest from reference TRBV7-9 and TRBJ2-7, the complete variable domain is DTGVSQNPRHKITKRGQNVTFRCDPISEHNRLYWYRQTLGQGPEFLTYFQNEAQLEKSRLLSDRFSAERPKGSFSTLEIQRTEQGDSAMYLCASSLLAGASYEQYFGPGTRLTVT.

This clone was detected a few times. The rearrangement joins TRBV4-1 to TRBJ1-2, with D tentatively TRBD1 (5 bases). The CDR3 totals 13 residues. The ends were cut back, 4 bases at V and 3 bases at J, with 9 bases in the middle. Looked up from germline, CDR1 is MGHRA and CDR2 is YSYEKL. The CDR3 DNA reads TGCGCCAGCAGCCCGCGACAGCACTATGGCTACACCTTC. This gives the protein CASSPRQHYGYTF.

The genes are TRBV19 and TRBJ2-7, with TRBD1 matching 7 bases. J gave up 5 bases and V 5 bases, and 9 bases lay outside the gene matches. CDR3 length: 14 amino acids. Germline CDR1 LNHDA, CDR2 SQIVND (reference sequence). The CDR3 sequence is CASSGRTGTNEQYF. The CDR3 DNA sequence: TGTGCCAGTAGTGGCCGGACAGGTACGAACGAGCAGTACTTC.

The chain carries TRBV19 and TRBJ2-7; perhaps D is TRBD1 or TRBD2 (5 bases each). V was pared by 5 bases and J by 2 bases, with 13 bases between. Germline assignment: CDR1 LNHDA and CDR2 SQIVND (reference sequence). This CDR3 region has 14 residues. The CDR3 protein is CASSLSGTAYEQYF. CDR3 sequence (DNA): TGTGCCAGTAGTTTATCCGGGACGGCCTACGAGCAGTACTTC.

The CDR3 DNA reads TGTGCCTGGCGGACTAGCTCCTACAATGAGCAGTTCTTC. Protein product: CAWRTSSYNEQFF. The chain has TRBV30 and TRBJ2-1; TRBD2 agrees at 7 bases. The CDR3 is made up of 13 amino acids. J was trimmed by 0 bases and V by 5 bases; bases with no gene match: 1. Germline assignment: CDR1 GTSNPN and CDR2 SVGIG (reference sequence). Filled out from reference TRBV30 and TRBJ2-1, the complete variable domain reads SQTIHQWPATLVQPVGSPLSLECTVEGTSNPNLYWYRQAAGRGLQLLFYSVGIGQISSEVPQNLSASRPQDRQFILSSKKLLLSDSGFYLCAWRTSSYNEQFFGPGTRLTVL.

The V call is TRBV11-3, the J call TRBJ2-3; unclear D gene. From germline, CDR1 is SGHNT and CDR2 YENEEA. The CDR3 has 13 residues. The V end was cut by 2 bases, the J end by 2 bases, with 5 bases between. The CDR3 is CASSLQFTDTQYF. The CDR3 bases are TGTGCCAGCAGCTTACAGTTCACAGATACGCAGTATTTT.